These 20 T cell receptor beta chains originate from one sample sequenced in a study of shared clonotypes between healthy human individuals. The table came from immunoSEQ multiplex PCR; TCRdb's copy has only in-frame clones and leaves some out. The table has some 550,000 clones, 95% to 98% seen once; the top ten hold around 0.057%. Sample: naive CD4+ T cells sorted from blood. The sample's subset: CD45RA+ positively selected. The receptors originated from a woman in her 30s in good health.

About this clone itself: A junction end diverges from the germline sequence, so it may reflect a read error. The chain has TRBV6-1 and TRBJ2-1; 8 nucleotides match TRBD1. Germline CDR1 is MNHNS and CDR2 is SASEGT. The CDR3 consists of 13 residues. The CDR3 DNA is TGTGCCGGCAGGGGGCTTCTCTACAATGAGCAGTTCTTC. Amino acid sequence: CAGRGLLYNEQFF.

V gene TRBV6-1 combines with J gene TRBJ2-3; D is uncertain. Trimming took 4 bases from V and 1 from J, leaving 6 bases between them. The CDR3 has 13 amino acids. CDR1 is MNHNS, CDR2 SASEGT, per germline. CDR3: CASSGVRTDTQYF. The CDR3 bases are TGTGCCAGCAGTGGGGTCCGCACAGATACGCAGTATTTT.

With regard to this clone: Other DNA sequences in the same sample also yield this CDR3. This chain uses TRBV5-4 with TRBJ2-3; 7 bases match TRBD1. Germline trimming cut 5 bases from V and 0 bases from J; bases unmatched to any gene: 6. The CDR3 runs to 15 residues. The V gene's germline CDR1 is SGHNT and CDR2 YYREEE (reference sequence). In DNA form, the CDR3 reads TGTGCCAGCAGTTCGGGACAGCCAAGCACAGATACGCAGTATTTT. It yields the protein CASSSGQPSTDTQYF.

The chain has TRBV7-2 and TRBJ1-2; 8 bases are shared with TRBD1. Trimming at V came to 1 base and at J to 7 bases, leaving 5 bases not matched to a gene. The V gene's germline CDR1 is SGHTA and CDR2 FQGNSA. This CDR3 spans 14 amino acids. This CDR3 reads CASSLGQGFFGYTF. CDR3 nucleotides: TGTGCCAGCAGCTTAGGACAGGGGTTCTTTGGCTACACCTTC.

The chain combines TRBV7-2 with TRBJ2-2, with D tentatively TRBD1 (5 bases). Germline-derived CDR1 and CDR2 are SGHTA and FQGNSA. This CDR3 has 15 residues. Trimming took 3 bases from V and 7 from J, leaving 15 bases between them. CDR3 DNA sequence: TGTGCCAGCAGCTTTTTTATTAGGGGCAGCGGGGAGCTGTTTTTT. Translated, it gives CASSFFIRGSGELFF.

The rearrangement links TRBV7-2 to TRBJ2-1, with TRBD1 as a possible D gene (6 bases). The CDR3 has 13 residues. V gave up 1 base and J gave up 9 bases, with 10 bases separating them. From germline, CDR1 is SGHTA and CDR2 FQGNSA. The chain's CDR3 is CASSLEQGVEQFF. The CDR3 DNA is TGTGCCAGCAGCTTAGAACAGGGTGTTGAGCAGTTCTTC.

CDR3 nucleotides: TGTGCCAGCAGTTTGGGAAGTAAGGATGAAAAACTGTTTTTT. This codes for CASSLGSKDEKLFF. V is TRBV27 and J is TRBJ1-4; no definite D call. The germline V gene encodes CDR1 MNHEY and CDR2 SMNVEV (reference sequence). V was trimmed by 3 bases and J by 6 bases, leaving 11 bases between them. The length of the CDR3 is 14 residues.

This chain joins TRBV27 and TRBJ2-2; 7 positions match TRBD1. This CDR3 comprises 15 residues. Germline CDR1 MNHEY, CDR2 SMNVEV (reference sequence). The V gene end was trimmed by 1 base and the J gene end by 5 bases; junction bases not matched to a gene: 4. CDR3 bases: TGTGCCAGCAGTTTATTTCAGGGGGTAACCGGGGAGCTGTTTTTT. This translates into CASSLFQGVTGELFF.

The sample holds one count of this clone. The V call is TRBV28, the J call TRBJ2-7, with D perhaps matching TRBD2 (5 bases). V was cut by 7 bases and J by 3 bases, with 13 bases left in between. The CDR3 length is 13 residues. Germline CDR1 and CDR2: MDHEN and SYDVKM. CDR3 sequence reads: CASKSSGIYEQYF. The CDR3 DNA reads as TGTGCCAGCAAATCATCCGGGATCTACGAGCAGTACTTC.

CDR3 loop: CASSYNGGLGYEQYF. The CDR3 nucleotides read TGTGCCAGCAGTTACAACGGGGGCTTGGGCTACGAGCAGTACTTC. The chain employs TRBV6-5 and TRBJ2-7; D tentatively fits TRBD1 or TRBD2 (6 bases each). CDR3 length: 15 amino acids. V lost 2 bases, J lost 3 bases, and 14 bases lay in between. Germline-derived CDR1 and CDR2 are MNHEY and SVGAGI.

V gene TRBV11-2 combines with J gene TRBJ1-1, with D possibly matching TRBD1 (5 bases). The CDR3 totals 14 residues. CDR1 and CDR2 (germline): SGHAT, FQNNGV. Trimming took 1 base from V and 3 from J, leaving 9 bases between them. Written as DNA, the CDR3 is TGTGCCAGCAGCTTAGGCCAGGGCGACACTGAAGCTTTCTTT. As protein: CASSLGQGDTEAFF.

The V gene is TRBV15, the J gene TRBJ2-7; 7 positions agree with TRBD1. V dropped 4 bases and J dropped 3; count of bases not matched to a gene: 9. Germline-derived CDR1 and CDR2 are LNHNV and YYDKDF (reference sequence). This CDR3 has 15 residues. CDR3 sequence: CATSKLDRDGYEQYF. The CDR3 DNA reads TGTGCCACCAGCAAACTAGACAGGGATGGCTACGAGCAGTACTTC.

The chain carries TRBV21-1 and TRBJ2-7. TRBV21-1 is annotated as a pseudogene. The CDR3 totals 10 residues. The CDR3 loop reads CASSFYEQYF. The CDR3 DNA follows: TGTGCCAGCAGCTTCTACGAGCAGTACTTC.

The J gene is TRBJ2-5, the V gene TRBV5-1; TRBD2 matches 8 bases. The germline V gene has CDR1 SGHRS and CDR2 YFSETQ. The CDR3 contains 15 residues. J gave up 5 bases and V 1 base, and 7 bases lay outside the gene matches. This CDR3 reads CASSLSAGAGETQYF. Written as DNA, the CDR3 is TGCGCCAGCAGCTTGTCAGCGGGAGCGGGTGAGACCCAGTACTTC.

The chain carries TRBV28 and TRBJ2-7; possibly TRBD1 or TRBD2 for D (6 bases each). Germline V gives CDR1 MDHEN, CDR2 SYDVKM. The CDR3 loop spans 15 amino acids. The V end lost 7 bases, the J end lost 2 bases, and 18 bases lay between the germline ends. The CDR3 DNA follows: TGTGCCAGCACCAGGGACCCGGGGGCCCCCTACGAGCAGTACTTC. Its translation: CASTRDPGAPYEQYF.

This clone was recorded only once. The CDR3 loop is CASTEDGTGELFF. CDR3 bases: TGTGCCAGCACCGAGGACGGCACCGGGGAGCTGTTTTTT. The chain carries TRBV2 and TRBJ2-2; D is unresolved. This CDR3 has 13 residues. Germline CDR1 SNHLY, CDR2 FYNNEI. The V end was cut by 7 bases, the J end by 4 bases, with 10 bases between.

This chain joins TRBV28 and TRBJ1-2; TRBD1 is a possible D gene (6 bases). The CDR3 extends over 13 amino acids. Per the germline V gene, CDR1 is MDHEN and CDR2 is SYDVKM. V lost 7 bases, J lost 7 bases, and 16 bases lay in between. The CDR3 nucleotides read TGTGCCAGCAAAAAAAGAGGGGGACTTGGCTACACCTTC. Its translation: CASKKRGGLGYTF.

The chain combines TRBV19 with TRBJ2-3; D may be TRBD2 (5 bases). This CDR3 is 17 amino acids long. Trimming took off 3 bases at V and 0 bases at J, with 16 bases between the two ends. The germline V gene has CDR1 LNHDA and CDR2 SQIVND (reference sequence). The CDR3 protein is CASSIQDSRVSTDTQYF. The CDR3 DNA sequence: TGTGCCAGTAGTATTCAGGACTCCAGAGTAAGCACAGATACGCAGTATTTT.

CDR3 residues: CASSRQRTEETQYF. The CDR3 DNA follows: TGTGCCAGCTCAAGACAACGGACTGAAGAGACCCAGTACTTC. V usage is TRBV18 and J usage is TRBJ2-5; a possible D gene is TRBD2 (5 bases). V was clipped by 5 bases and J by 3 bases, with 13 bases between them. CDR1 is KGHSH and CDR2 is LQKENI in the germline V gene. The CDR3 runs 14 residues.

This sequence joins TRBV6-5 and TRBJ2-7; 9 bases are a match to TRBD2. Germline V gives CDR1 MNHEY, CDR2 SVGAGI. Unmatched junction bases numbered 10, after V lost 7 bases and J lost 3 bases. The CDR3 is made up of 15 amino acids. As DNA, the CDR3 is TGTGCCAGCAAGGTCAGCGGGAGGTCTCACTACGAGCAGTACTTC. Translation: CASKVSGRSHYEQYF.